This T cell receptor (beta chain) appears in the sequencing data of a study of early T cells in non-severe SARS-CoV-2 infection. At the level of the study: Sequencing was performed on bulk RNA from unsorted whole blood, leaving chains unpaired. General study results and limits: Private and CD4 specificities were missed by VDJdb matching, which favored anti-spike CD8 responses.

The TCR library protocol attached unique molecular identifiers to the individual cDNA molecules. Using its own MiXCR run on the 5' RACE reads, TCRdb lists one record per CDR3 protein. The repertoire holds around 26,000 distinct CDR3 sequences, with 5.1% as singletons. This clonotype was detected a few times. Antigen unknown. The V gene's germline CDR1 is LGHDT and CDR2 YNNKEL (reference sequence). Trimming at V came to 4 bases and at J to 3 bases, leaving 10 bases not matched to a gene. This CDR3 region has 18 residues. The clonotype originates from an adult who was a healthcare worker with PCR-confirmed SARS-CoV-2 infection or an uninfected control (not recorded which). V and J are TRBV3-1 and TRBJ1-4; TRBD1 aligns across 11 bases. Sequenced input: whole blood. The CDR3 protein is CASSRRTGGARANEKLFF. CDR3 bases: TGTGCCAGCAGCCGTAGGACAGGGGGCGCGAGGGCTAATGAAAAACTGTTTTTT.